A selection of T cell receptor beta chains follows, all from one sample in a study of early T cells in non-severe SARS-CoV-2 infection. TCRdb redid the calling of the 5' RACE reads with MiXCR, one entry per CDR3 protein. Of about 110,000 distinct CDR3 sequences listed, about 12% are singletons. The sample was whole blood. These receptors all come from an adult who was a healthcare worker with PCR-confirmed SARS-CoV-2 infection or an uninfected control (not recorded which). CDR3s include the opening cysteine and the closing phenylalanine or tryptophan. D genes are given only for firm matches. Expanded clones get a size class; other rows say once, few or many, or leave the size out.

CDR3 length: 13; D gene: .; clone size: few; J gene: TRBJ1-4; V gene: TRBV29-1; CDR3 DNA: TGCAGCGTTTTGCCAGGGTCATCGGAAAAACTGTTTTTT; CDR3 protein: CSVLPGSSEKLFF
CDR3 length: 13; D gene: .; clone size: .; J gene: TRBJ2-3; V gene: TRBV5-4; CDR3 DNA: TGTGCCAGCAGCTCTGGGGGAGAAGATACGCAGTATTTT; CDR3 protein: CASSSGGEDTQYF
CDR3 length: 14; D gene: .; clone size: .; J gene: TRBJ2-1; V gene: TRBV18; CDR3 DNA: TGTGCCAGCTCACCAGGGGCGGAGGGGAATGAGCAGTTCTTC; CDR3 protein: CASSPGAEGNEQFF
CDR3 length: 15; D gene: .; clone size: few; J gene: TRBJ1-5; V gene: TRBV7-2; CDR3 DNA: TGTGCCAGCAGCCCGGGGGGCAGTAGTAATCAGCCCCAGCATTTT; CDR3 protein: CASSPGGSSNQPQHF
CDR3 length: 16; D gene: TRBD1; clone size: few; J gene: TRBJ2-1; V gene: TRBV28; CDR3 DNA: TGTGCCAGCAGCTACAGGGGGCGTTTCACCTACAATGAGCAGTTCTTC; CDR3 protein: CASSYRGRFTYNEQFF
CDR3 length: 13; D gene: .; clone size: .; J gene: TRBJ1-1; V gene: TRBV7-9; CDR3 DNA: TGTGCCAGCAGCTTCAACCAGAGGGGCGACACCTCCTTT; CDR3 protein: CASSFNQRGDTSF
CDR3 length: 16; D gene: .; clone size: few; J gene: TRBJ2-2; V gene: TRBV7-8; CDR3 DNA: TGTGCCAGCAGCCCCTGGGAGGCGGCCGACACCGGGGAGCTGTTTTTT; CDR3 protein: CASSPWEAADTGELFF
CDR3 length: 14; D gene: .; clone size: many; J gene: TRBJ2-5; V gene: TRBV14; CDR3 DNA: TGTGCCAGCAGCCAAGATTTAGGGCAGGTGGCCCAGTACTTC; CDR3 protein: CASSQDLGQVAQYF
CDR3 length: 13; D gene: .; clone size: few; J gene: TRBJ1-3; V gene: TRBV29-1; CDR3 DNA: TGCAGCGTTGAAGAATCAGGCGGAAACACCATATATTTT; CDR3 protein: CSVEESGGNTIYF
CDR3 length: 17; D gene: .; clone size: .; J gene: TRBJ1-1; V gene: TRBV5-1; CDR3 DNA: TGCGCCAGCAGCTTGGGCCCTCCGGGAAGCGGTAGCACTGAAGCTTTCTTT; CDR3 protein: CASSLGPPGSGSTEAFF
CDR3 length: 15; D gene: TRBD1; clone size: few; J gene: TRBJ1-1; V gene: TRBV30; CDR3 DNA: TGTGCCTGGAGACCACCCGGGACAGCGAACACTGAAGCTTTCTTT; CDR3 protein: CAWRPPGTANTEAFF
CDR3 length: 14; D gene: .; clone size: few; J gene: TRBJ2-7; V gene: TRBV19; CDR3 DNA: TGTGCCAGTAGTATAGAGAACGGACCCTACGAGCAGTACTTC; CDR3 protein: CASSIENGPYEQYF
CDR3 length: 17; D gene: .; clone size: .; J gene: TRBJ2-2; V gene: TRBV4-2; CDR3 DNA: TGTGCCAGCAGCCAAGAAGGATCGGGGCGCTACACCGGGGAGCTGTTTTTT; CDR3 protein: CASSQEGSGRYTGELFF
CDR3 length: 14; D gene: .; clone size: .; J gene: TRBJ2-6; V gene: TRBV28; CDR3 DNA: TGTGCCAGCAGTTGGGGCTCTGGGGCCAACGTCCTGACTTTC; CDR3 protein: CASSWGSGANVLTF